A selection of T cell receptor beta chains follows, all from one sample in a study of shared clonotypes between healthy human individuals. Assay: immunoSEQ multiplex PCR; the TCRdb copy retains only in-frame clones and omits some. The data show 2 million to 2.5 million clones, just under 95% seen once. The sample was naive CD8+ T cells sorted from blood. The receptors come from a man younger than 35 in good health. The conserved cysteine and the conserved F or W are not part of the CDR3 here.

j_call v_call cdr3_aa
TRBJ1-2 TRBV9 ASSVGAPTGREANYGYT
TRBJ2-7 TRBV28 ASSQGTGSLREQY
TRBJ2-7 TRBV4-1 ASSHLQGSEQY
TRBJ2-7 TRBV5-6 ASSYSAGGEQY
TRBJ2-3 TRBV9 ASSPEGISTDTQY
TRBJ2-5 TRBV6-1 ASSEGRTYQETQY
TRBJ1-5 TRBV6-1 ASSEYPRGHSQPQH
TRBJ1-2 TRBV30 AWSETGGLDGYT
TRBJ1-1 TRBV4-3 ASSHRPTEMNTEAF
TRBJ2-3 TRBV7-9 ASSDPSGGPTDTQY
TRBJ1-5 TRBV6-5 ASRSGTGMQPQH
TRBJ2-7 TRBV5-4 ASSLGGSGGGEQY
TRBJ2-5 TRBV5-4 ASSPRVQETQY
TRBJ1-3 TRBV18 ASSVQQDRGNTIY
TRBJ2-7 TRBV4-2 ASSQGVTGENREQY
TRBJ1-1 TRBV4-1 ASSQADGYTEAF
TRBJ1-2 TRBV4-1 ASSQDLRTVGAVGYT
TRBJ2-3 TRBV10-3 AINDPGLPDTQY
TRBJ2-7 TRBV7-9 ASSWTSGPYEQY
TRBJ1-2 TRBV6-5 ASKGWSSGYT